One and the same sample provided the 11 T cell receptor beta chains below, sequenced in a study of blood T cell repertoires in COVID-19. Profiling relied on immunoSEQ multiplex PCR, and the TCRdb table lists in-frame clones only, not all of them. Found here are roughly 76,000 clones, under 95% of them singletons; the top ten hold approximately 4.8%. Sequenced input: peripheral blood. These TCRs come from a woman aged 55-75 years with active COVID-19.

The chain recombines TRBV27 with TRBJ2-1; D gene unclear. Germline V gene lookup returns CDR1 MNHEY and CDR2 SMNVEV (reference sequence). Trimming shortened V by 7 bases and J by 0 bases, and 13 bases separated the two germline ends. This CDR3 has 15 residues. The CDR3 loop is CASTPLSPSYNEQFF. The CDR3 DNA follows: TGTGCCAGCACCCCCCTTAGTCCCTCCTACAATGAGCAGTTCTTC.

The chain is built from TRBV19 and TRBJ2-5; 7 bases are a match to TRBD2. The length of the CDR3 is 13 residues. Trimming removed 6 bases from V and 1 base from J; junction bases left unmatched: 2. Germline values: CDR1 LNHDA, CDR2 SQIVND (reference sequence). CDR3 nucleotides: TGTGCCAGTAGCGGGAGGTTCCAAGAGACCCAGTACTTC. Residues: CASSGRFQETQYF.

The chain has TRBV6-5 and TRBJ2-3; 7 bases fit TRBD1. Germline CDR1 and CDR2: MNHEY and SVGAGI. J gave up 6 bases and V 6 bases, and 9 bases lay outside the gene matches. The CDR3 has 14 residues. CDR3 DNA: TGTGCCAGCAGGGGAGACAGGGCCTCCGATACGCAGTATTTT. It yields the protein CASRGDRASDTQYF.

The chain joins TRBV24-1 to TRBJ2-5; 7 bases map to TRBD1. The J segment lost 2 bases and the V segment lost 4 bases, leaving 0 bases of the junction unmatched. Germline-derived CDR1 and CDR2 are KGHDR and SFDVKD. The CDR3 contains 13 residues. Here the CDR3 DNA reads TGTGCCACCAGTGAGGACAGGCAAGAGACCCAGTACTTC. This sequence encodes CATSEDRQETQYF.

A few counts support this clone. This CDR3 reads CASSSAGGGSYEQYF. The CDR3 nucleotides read TGTGCCAGCAGTTCCGCCGGAGGTGGATCCTACGAGCAGTACTTC. The chain combines TRBV28 with TRBJ2-7, with a weak D call TRBD2 (5 bases). The ends were cut back, 4 bases at V and 1 base at J, with 14 bases in the middle. CDR3 length: 15 amino acids. Germline loops: CDR1 MDHEN, CDR2 SYDVKM.

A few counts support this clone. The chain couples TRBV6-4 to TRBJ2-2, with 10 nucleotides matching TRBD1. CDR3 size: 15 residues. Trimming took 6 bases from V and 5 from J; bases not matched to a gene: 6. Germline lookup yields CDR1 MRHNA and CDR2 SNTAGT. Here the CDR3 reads CASSPGQGITGELFF. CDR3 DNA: TGTGCCAGCAGCCCGGGACAGGGGATTACCGGGGAGCTGTTTTTT.

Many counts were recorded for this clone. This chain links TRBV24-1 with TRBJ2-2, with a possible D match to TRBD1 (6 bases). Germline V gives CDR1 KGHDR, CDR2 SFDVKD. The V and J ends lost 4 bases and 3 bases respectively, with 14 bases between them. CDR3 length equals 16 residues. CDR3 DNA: TGTGCCACCAGTGACAACAACAGGGTTGACACCGGGGAGCTGTTTTTT. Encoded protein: CATSDNNRVDTGELFF.

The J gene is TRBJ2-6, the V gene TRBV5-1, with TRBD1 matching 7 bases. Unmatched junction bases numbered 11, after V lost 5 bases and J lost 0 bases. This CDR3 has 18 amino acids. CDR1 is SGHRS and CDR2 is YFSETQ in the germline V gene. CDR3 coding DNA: TGCGCCAGCAGACCTGGACAGGCGGAACGCTCTGGGGCCAACGTCCTGACTTTC. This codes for CASRPGQAERSGANVLTF.

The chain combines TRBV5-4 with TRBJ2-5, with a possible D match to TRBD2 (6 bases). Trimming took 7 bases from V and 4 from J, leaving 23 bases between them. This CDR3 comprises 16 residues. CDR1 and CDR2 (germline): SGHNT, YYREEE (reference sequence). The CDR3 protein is CASAGGPNSNLETQYF. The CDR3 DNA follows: TGTGCCAGCGCCGGGGGACCGAACTCCAACTTAGAGACCCAGTACTTC.

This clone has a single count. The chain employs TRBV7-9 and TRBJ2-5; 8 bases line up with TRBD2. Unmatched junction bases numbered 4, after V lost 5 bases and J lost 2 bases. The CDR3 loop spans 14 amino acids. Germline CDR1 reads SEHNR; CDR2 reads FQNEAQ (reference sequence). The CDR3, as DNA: TGTGCCAGCAGCCCTACTAGCGGTCAAGAGACCCAGTACTTC. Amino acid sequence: CASSPTSGQETQYF.

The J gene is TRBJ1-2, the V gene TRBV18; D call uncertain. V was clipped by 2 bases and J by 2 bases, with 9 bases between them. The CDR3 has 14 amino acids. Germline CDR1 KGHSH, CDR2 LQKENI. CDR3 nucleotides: TGTGCCAGCTCACCAGGAGGGTGGAACTATGGCTACACCTTC. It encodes CASSPGGWNYGYTF.